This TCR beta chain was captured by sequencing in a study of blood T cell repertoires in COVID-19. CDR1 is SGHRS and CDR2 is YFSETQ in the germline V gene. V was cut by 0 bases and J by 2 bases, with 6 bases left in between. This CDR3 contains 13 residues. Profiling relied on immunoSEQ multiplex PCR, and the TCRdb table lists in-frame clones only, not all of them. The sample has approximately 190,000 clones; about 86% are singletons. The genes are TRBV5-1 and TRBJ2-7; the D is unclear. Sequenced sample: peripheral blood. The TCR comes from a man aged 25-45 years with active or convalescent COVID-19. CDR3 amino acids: CASSLDNPYEQYF. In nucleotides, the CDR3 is TGCGCCAGCAGCTTGGACAACCCCTACGAGCAGTACTTC.